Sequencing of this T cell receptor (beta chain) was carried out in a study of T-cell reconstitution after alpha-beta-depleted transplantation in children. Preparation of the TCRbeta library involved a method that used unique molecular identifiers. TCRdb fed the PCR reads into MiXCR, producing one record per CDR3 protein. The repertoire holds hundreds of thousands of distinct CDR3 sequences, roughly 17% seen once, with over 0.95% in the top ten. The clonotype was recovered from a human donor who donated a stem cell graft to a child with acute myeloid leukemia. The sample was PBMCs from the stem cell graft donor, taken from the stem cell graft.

In DNA form, the CDR3 reads TGCGCCAGCAGCTTGGAGGGCGGGCAGGTCTTCCCAGATACGCAGTATTTT. It codes for CASSLEGGQVFPDTQYF. This chain uses TRBV5-1 with TRBJ2-3, with D tentatively TRBD2 (5 bases). CDR3 length: 17 amino acids. Germline-derived CDR1 and CDR2 are SGHRS and YFSETQ. Trimming left V 0 bases short and J 4 bases short, with 18 bases between.